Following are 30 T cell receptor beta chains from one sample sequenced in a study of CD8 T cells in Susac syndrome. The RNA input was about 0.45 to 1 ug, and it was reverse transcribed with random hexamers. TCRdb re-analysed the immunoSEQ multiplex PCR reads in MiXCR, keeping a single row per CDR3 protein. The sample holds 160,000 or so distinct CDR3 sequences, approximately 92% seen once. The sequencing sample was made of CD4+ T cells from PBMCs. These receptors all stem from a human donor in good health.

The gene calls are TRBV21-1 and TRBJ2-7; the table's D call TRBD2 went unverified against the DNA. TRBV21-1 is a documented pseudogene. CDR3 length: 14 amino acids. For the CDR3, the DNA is TGTGCCAGCAGCGACCTGACTAGGTCGGGTGAGCAGTACTTC. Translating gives CASSDLTRSGEQYF.

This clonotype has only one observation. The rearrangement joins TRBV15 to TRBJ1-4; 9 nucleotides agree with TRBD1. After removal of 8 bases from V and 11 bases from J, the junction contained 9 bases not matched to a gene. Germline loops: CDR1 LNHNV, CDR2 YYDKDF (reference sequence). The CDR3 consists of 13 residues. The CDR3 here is CATAEGQGWKLFF. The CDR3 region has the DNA TGTGCCACCGCCGAGGGACAGGGTTGGAAACTGTTTTTT.

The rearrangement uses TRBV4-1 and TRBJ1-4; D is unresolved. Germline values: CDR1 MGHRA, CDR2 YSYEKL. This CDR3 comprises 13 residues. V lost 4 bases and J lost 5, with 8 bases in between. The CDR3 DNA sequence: TGCGCCAGCAGCCTCGAAGTGAATGAAAAACTGTTTTTT. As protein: CASSLEVNEKLFF.

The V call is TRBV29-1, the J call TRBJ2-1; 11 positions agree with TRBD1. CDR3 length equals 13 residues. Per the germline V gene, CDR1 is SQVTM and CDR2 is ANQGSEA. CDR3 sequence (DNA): TGCAGTGCCGGACAGGGGGCATTCAATGAGCAGTTCTTC. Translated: CSAGQGAFNEQFF.

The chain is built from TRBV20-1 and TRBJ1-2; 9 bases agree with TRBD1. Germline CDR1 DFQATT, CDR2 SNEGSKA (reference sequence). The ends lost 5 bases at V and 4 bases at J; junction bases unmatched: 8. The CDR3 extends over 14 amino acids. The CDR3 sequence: CSAAPGQGSYGYTF. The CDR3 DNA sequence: TGCAGTGCTGCCCCGGGACAGGGATCCTATGGCTACACCTTC.

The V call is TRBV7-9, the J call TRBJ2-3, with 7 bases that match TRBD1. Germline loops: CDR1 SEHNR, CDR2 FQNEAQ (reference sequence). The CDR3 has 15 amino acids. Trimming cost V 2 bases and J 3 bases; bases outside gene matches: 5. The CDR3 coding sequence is TGTGCCAGCAGCTTAAATGGGGACAGAACAGATACGCAGTATTTT. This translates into CASSLNGDRTDTQYF.

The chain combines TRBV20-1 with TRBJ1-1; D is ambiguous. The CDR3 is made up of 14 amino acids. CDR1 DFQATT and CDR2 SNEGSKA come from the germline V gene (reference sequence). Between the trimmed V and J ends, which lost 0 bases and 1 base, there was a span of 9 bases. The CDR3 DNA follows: TGCAGTGCTAGAGAATACAACAGGAACACTGAAGCTTTCTTT. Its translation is CSAREYNRNTEAFF.

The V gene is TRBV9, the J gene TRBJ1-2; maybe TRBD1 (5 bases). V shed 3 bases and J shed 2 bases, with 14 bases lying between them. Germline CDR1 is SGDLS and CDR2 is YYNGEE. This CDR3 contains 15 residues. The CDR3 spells CASSAQEGQNYGYTF. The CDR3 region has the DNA TGTGCCAGCAGCGCCCAGGAGGGGCAGAACTATGGCTACACCTTC.

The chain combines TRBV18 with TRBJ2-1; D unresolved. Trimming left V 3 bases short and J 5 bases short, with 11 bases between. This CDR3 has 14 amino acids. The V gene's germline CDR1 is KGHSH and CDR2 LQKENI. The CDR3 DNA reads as TGTGCCAGCTCACCGGGCCAGACCGACAATGAGCAGTTCTTC. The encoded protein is CASSPGQTDNEQFF.

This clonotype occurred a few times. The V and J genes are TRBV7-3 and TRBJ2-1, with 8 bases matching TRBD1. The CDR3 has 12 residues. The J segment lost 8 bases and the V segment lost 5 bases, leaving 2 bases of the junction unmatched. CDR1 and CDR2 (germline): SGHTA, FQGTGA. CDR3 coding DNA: TGTGCCAGCAGCCTACAGGGGGATGAGCAGTTCTTC. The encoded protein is CASSLQGDEQFF.

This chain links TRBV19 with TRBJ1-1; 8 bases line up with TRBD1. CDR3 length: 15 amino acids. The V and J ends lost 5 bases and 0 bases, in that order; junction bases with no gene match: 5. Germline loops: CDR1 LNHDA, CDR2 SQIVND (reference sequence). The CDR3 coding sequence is TGTGCCAGTAGTGCGGCACAGGGGGTGAACACTGAAGCTTTCTTT. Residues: CASSAAQGVNTEAFF.

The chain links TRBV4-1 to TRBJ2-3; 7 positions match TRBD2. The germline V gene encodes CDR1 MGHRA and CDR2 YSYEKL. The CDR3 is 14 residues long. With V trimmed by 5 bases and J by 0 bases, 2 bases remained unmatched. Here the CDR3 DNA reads TGCGCCAGCAGCGTCGGGGGGAGCACAGATACGCAGTATTTT. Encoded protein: CASSVGGSTDTQYF.

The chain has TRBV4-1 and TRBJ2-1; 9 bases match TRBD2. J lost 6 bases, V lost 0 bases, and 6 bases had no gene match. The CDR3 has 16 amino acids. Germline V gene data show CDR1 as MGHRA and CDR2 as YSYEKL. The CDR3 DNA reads TGCGCCAGCAGCCAAGATGGGCTAGCGGGGCTCAATGAGCAGTTCTTC. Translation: CASSQDGLAGLNEQFF.

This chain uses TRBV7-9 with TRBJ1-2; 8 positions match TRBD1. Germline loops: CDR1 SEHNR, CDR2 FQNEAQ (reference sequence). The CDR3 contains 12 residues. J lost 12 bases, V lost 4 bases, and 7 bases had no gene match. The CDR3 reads CASSSGQGLDTF. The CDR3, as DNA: TGTGCCAGCAGCTCCGGACAGGGCCTCGACACCTTC. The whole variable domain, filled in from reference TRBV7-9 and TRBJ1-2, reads DTGVSQNPRHKITKRGQNVTFRCDPISEHNRLYWYRQTLGQGPEFLTYFQNEAQLEKSRLLSDRFSAERPKGSFSTLEIQRTEQGDSAMYLCASSSGQGLDTFGSGTRLTVV.

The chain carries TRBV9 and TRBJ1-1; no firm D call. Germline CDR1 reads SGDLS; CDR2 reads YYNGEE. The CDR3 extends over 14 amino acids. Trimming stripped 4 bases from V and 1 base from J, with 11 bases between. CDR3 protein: CASSSGGPNTEAFF. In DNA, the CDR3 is TGTGCCAGCAGCTCGGGAGGGCCGAACACTGAAGCTTTCTTT.

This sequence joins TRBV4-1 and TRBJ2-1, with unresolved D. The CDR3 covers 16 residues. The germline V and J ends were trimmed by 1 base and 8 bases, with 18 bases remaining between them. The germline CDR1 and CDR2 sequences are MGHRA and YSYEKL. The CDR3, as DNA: TGCGCCAGCAGCCAAGCCTCGTATGGCCCCACGTATGAGCAGTTCTTC. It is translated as CASSQASYGPTYEQFF.

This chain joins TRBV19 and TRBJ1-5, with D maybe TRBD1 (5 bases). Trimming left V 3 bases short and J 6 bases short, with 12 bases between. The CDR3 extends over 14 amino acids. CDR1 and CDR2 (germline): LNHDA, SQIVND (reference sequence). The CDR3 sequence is CASSIWAGRQPQHF. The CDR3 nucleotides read TGTGCCAGTAGTATCTGGGCAGGGCGTCAGCCCCAGCATTTT. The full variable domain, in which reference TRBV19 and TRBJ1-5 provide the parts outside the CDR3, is DGGITQSPKYLFRKEGQNVTLSCEQNLNHDAMYWYRQDPGQGLRLIYYSQIVNDFQKGDIAEGYSVSREKKESFPLTVTSAQKNPTAFYLCASSIWAGRQPQHFGDGTRLSIL.

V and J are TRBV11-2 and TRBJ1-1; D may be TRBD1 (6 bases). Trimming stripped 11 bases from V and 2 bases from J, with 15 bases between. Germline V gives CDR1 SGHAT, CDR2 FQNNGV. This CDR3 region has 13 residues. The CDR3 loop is CAAKGQFNTEAFF. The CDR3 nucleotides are TGTGCCGCCAAAGGACAGTTCAACACTGAAGCTTTCTTT. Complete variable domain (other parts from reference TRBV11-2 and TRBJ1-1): EAGVAQSPRYKIIEKRQSVAFWCNPISGHATLYWYQQILGQGPKLLIQFQNNGVVDDSQLPKDRFSAERLKGVDSTLKIQPAKLEDSAVYLCAAKGQFNTEAFFGQGTRLTVV.

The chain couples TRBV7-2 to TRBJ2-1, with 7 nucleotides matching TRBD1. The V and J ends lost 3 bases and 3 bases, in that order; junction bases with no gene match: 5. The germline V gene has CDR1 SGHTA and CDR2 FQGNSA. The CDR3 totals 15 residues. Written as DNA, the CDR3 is TGTGCCAGCAGCTTGACAGGGATCGACTACAATGAGCAGTTCTTC. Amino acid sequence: CASSLTGIDYNEQFF.

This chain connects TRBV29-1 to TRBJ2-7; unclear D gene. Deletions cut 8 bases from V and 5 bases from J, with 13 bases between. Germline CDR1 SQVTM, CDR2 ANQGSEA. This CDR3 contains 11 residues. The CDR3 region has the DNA TGCAGCTACGGCATGGGGAACGAGCAGTACTTC. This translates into CSYGMGNEQYF.

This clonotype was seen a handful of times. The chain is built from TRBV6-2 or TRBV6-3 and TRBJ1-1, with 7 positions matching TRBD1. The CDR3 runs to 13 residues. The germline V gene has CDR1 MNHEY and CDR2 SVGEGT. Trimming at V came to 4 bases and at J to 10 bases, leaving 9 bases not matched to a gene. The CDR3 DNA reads TGTGCCAGCAGTTTCCCGACAGGGTCCGCAGCTTTCTTT. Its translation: CASSFPTGSAAFF.

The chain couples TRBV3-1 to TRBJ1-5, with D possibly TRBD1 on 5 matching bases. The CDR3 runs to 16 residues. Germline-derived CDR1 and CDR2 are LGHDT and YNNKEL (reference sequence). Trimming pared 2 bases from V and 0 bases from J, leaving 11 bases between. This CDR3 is CASSQSPGDSNQPQHF. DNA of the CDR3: TGTGCCAGCAGCCAAAGCCCGGGGGATAGCAATCAGCCCCAGCATTTT.

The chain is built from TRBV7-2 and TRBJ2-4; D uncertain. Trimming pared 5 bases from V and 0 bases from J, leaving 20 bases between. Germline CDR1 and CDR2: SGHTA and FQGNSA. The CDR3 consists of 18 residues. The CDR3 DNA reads TGTGCCAGCAGCCCTCGCAATGCCGCAGTGGTAGCCAAAAACATTCAGTACTTC. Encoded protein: CASSPRNAAVVAKNIQYF.

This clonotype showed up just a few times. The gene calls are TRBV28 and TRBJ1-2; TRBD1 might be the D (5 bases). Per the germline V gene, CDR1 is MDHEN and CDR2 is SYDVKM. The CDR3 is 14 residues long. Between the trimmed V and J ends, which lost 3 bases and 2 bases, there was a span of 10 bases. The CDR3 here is CASSFREGNYGYTF. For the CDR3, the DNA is TGTGCCAGCAGTTTTAGGGAGGGGAACTATGGCTACACCTTC.

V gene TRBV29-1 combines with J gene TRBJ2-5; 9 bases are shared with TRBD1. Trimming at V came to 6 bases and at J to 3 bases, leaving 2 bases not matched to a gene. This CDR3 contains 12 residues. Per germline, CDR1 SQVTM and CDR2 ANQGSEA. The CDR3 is CSVWTGEETQYF. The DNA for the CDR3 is TGCAGCGTATGGACAGGGGAAGAGACCCAGTACTTC.

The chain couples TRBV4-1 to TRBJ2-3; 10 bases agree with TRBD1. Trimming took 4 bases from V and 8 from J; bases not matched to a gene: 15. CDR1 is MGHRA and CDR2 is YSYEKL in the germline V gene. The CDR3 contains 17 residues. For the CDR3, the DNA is TGCGCCAGCAGCCCGCACGGTGCGGGACAGGGGCTTGGTACGCAGTATTTT. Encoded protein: CASSPHGAGQGLGTQYF.

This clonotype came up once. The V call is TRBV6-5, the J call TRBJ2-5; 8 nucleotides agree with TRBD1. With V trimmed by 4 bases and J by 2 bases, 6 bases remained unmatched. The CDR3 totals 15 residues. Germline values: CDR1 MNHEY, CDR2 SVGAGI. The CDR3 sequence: CASSLTRTGQETQYF. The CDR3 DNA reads TGTGCCAGCAGTTTAACCAGGACAGGGCAAGAGACCCAGTACTTC.

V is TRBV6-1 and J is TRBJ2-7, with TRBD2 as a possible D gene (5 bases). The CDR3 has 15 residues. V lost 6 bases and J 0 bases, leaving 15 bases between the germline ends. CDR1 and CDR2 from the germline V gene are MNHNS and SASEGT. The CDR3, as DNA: TGTGCCAGCAGCCCAGTGTTCACTAGCTCCTACGAGCAGTACTTC. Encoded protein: CASSPVFTSSYEQYF.

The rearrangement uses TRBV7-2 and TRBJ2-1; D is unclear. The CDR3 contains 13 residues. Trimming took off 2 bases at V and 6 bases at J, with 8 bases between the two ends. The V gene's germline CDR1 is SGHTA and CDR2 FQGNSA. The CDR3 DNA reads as TGTGCCAGCAGCTTAATCCAGTCCAATGAGCAGTTCTTC. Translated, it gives CASSLIQSNEQFF.

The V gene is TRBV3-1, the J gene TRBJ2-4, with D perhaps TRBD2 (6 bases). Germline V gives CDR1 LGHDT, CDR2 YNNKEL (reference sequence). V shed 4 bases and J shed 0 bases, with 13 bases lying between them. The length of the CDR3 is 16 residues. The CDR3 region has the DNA TGTGCCAGCAGCCGAATGGAGGGACTAGCCAAAAACATTCAGTACTTC. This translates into CASSRMEGLAKNIQYF. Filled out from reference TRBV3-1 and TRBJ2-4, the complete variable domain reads DTAVSQTPKYLVTQMGNDKSIKCEQNLGHDTMYWYKQDSKKFLKIMFSYNNKELIINETVPNRFSPKSPDKAHLNLHINSLELGDSAVYFCASSRMEGLAKNIQYFGAGTRLSVL.